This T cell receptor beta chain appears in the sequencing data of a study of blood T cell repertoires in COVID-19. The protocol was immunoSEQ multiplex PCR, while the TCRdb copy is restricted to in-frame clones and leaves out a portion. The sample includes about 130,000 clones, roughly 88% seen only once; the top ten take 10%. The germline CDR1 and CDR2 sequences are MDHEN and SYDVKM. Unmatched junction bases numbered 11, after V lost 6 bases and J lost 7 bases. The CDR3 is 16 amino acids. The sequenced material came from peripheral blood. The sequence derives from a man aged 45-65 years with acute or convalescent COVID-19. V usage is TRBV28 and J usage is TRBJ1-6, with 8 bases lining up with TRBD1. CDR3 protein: CASRSSGGRWNSPLHF. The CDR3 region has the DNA TGTGCCAGCAGATCTTCAGGGGGCCGATGGAATTCACCCCTCCACTTT.